This T cell receptor beta chain stems from a study of early T cells in non-severe SARS-CoV-2 infection. The CDR3 is made up of 14 amino acids. Germline values: CDR1 MNHEY, CDR2 SVGAGI. V lost 4 bases and J lost 2, with 9 bases in between. This clonotype was seen more than once but under ten times. TCRdb reprocessed the 5' RACE reads with MiXCR, giving one entry per CDR3 protein. The sample has approximately 74,000 distinct CDR3 sequences; around 14% are singletons. The sequenced sample consisted of whole blood. The receptor was isolated from an adult who was a healthcare worker with PCR-confirmed SARS-CoV-2 infection or an uninfected control (not recorded which). V is TRBV6-5 and J is TRBJ2-1, with D perhaps TRBD1 (6 bases). CDR3 amino acids: CASSSGGAYNEQFF. CDR3 nucleotides: TGTGCCAGCAGTTCTGGGGGCGCCTACAATGAGCAGTTCTTC.